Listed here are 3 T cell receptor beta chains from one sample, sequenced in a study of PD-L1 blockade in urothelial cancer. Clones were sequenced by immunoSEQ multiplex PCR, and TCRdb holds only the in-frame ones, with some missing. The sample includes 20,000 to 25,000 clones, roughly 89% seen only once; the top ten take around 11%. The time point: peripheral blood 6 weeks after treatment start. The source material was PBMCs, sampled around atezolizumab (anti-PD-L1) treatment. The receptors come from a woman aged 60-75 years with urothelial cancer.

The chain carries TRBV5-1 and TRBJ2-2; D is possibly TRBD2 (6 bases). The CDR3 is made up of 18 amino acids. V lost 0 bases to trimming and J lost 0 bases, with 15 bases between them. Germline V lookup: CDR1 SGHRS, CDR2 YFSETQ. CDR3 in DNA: TGCGCCAGCAGCTTGGTGCGAAGGACTACATCGAACACCGGGGAGCTGTTTTTT. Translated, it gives CASSLVRRTTSNTGELFF. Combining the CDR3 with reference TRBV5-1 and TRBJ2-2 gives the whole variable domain KAGVTQTPRYLIKTRGQQVTLSCSPISGHRSVSWYQQTPGQGLQFLFEYFSETQRNKGNFPGRFSGRQFSNSRSEMNVSTLELGDSALYLCASSLVRRTTSNTGELFFGEGSRLTVL.

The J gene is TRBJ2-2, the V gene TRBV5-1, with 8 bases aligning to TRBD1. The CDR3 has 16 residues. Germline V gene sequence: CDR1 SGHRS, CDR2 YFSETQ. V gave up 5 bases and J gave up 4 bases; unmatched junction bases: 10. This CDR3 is CASRHAGQGATGELFF. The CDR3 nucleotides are TGCGCCAGCAGACACGCGGGGCAGGGGGCCACCGGGGAGCTGTTTTTT.

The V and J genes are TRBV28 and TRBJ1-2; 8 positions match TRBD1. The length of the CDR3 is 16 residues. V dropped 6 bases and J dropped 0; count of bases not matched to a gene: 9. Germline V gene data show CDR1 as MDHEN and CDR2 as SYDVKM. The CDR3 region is CASRSNPGQANYGYTF. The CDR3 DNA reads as TGTGCCAGCAGATCCAACCCGGGACAGGCTAACTATGGCTACACCTTC.